The T cell receptor (beta chain) under discussion was sequenced for a study of follicular helper T cells after annual influenza vaccination. The assay was immunoSEQ multiplex PCR, and TCRdb's table has in-frame clones only and misses some. The table records some 13,000 clones, around 78% of them present only once. The CDR3 covers 16 residues. CDR1 SGHTA and CDR2 FQGNSA come from the germline V gene. V lost 5 bases and J lost 6; bases outside the gene matches: 10. As to time point: 2014-2015 season, pre-vaccination. This clone was counted between two and nine times. The clonotype originates from an adult who received the influenza vaccine. The sample here was CXCR5- memory CD4+ T cells sorted from blood, taken on the day of influenza vaccination. This chain uses TRBV7-2 with TRBJ2-1; 10 bases fit TRBD1. CDR3 sequence (DNA): TGTGCCAGCAGCCCGACCGGGACAGGGGTCCGCAATGAGCAGTTCTTC. Translation: CASSPTGTGVRNEQFF. Based on the CDR3 plus reference TRBV7-2 and TRBJ2-1, the full variable domain is GAGVSQSPSNKVTEKGKDVELRCDPISGHTALYWYRQSLGQGLEFLIYFQGNSAPDKSGLPSDRFSAERTGGSVSTLTIQRTQQEDSAVYLCASSPTGTGVRNEQFFGPGTRLTVL.